The present T cell receptor (beta chain) was sequenced within a study of T cells after somatic rescue of genetic block. The germline gives CDR1 GTSNPN, CDR2 SVGIG (reference sequence). The V and J ends lost 5 bases and 0 bases respectively, with 5 bases between them. The length of the CDR3 is 12 residues. The protocol was immunoSEQ multiplex PCR, while the TCRdb copy is restricted to in-frame clones and leaves out a portion. Of 110,000 or so clones listed, 85% to 95% are singletons. This rearrangement joins TRBV30 to TRBJ2-4; tentative D call: TRBD2 (5 bases). Sequenced sample: peripheral blood mononuclear cells (PBMCs). This receptor was obtained from a woman between 18 and 30 years old. The CDR3 DNA sequence: TGTGCCTGGGGACTAGCCAAAAACATTCAGTACTTC. Protein: CAWGLAKNIQYF.